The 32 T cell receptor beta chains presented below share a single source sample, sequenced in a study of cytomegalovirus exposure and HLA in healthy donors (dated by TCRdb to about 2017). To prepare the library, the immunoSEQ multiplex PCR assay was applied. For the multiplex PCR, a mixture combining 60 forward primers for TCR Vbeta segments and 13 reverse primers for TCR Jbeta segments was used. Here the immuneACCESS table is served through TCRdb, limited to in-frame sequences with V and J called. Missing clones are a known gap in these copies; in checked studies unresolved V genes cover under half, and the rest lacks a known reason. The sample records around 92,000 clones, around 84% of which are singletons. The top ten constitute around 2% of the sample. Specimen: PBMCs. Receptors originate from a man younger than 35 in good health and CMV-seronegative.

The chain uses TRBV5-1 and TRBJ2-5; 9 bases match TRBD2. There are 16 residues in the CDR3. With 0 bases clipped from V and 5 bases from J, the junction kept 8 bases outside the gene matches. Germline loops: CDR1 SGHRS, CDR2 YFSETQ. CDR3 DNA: TGCGCCAGCAGCTTGGCACCTTCGAGCGGGGGGGAGACCCAGTACTTC. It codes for CASSLAPSSGGETQYF.

The CDR3 spells CAISEAKGGRSNQPQHF. CDR3 DNA: TGTGCCATCAGTGAGGCGAAGGGGGGGCGTAGCAATCAGCCCCAGCATTTT. V usage is TRBV10-3 and J usage is TRBJ1-5; perhaps TRBD1 as D (6 bases). The V end lost 2 bases, the J end lost 0 bases, and 14 bases lay between the germline ends. The CDR3 totals 17 residues. The germline V gene has CDR1 ENHRY and CDR2 SYGVKD.

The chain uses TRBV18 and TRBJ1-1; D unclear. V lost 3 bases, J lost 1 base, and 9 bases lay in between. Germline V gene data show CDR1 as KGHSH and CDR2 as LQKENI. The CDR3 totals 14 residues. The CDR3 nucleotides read TGTGCCAGCTCACCCCCTGCGAAGAACACTGAAGCTTTCTTT. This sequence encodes CASSPPAKNTEAFF.

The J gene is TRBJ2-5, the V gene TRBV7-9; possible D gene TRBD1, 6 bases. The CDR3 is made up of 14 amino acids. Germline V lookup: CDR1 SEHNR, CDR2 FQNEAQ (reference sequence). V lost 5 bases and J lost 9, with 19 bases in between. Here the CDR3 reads CASSLDSGIGAQYF. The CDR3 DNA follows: TGTGCCAGCAGCCTGGACAGTGGTATCGGGGCCCAGTACTTC.

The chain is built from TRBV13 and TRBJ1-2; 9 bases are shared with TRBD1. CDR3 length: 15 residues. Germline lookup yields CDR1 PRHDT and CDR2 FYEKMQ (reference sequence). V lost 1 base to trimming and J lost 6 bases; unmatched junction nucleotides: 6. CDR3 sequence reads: CASSLAGQGLDGYTF. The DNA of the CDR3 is TGTGCCAGCAGCTTAGCGGGACAGGGCCTAGATGGCTACACCTTC.

In nucleotides, the CDR3 is TGTGCCAGCAGCTTGTATTCCGGGTACGAGCAGTACTTC. It translates to CASSLYSGYEQYF. The chain joins TRBV7-8 to TRBJ2-7; unclear D gene. Per germline, CDR1 SGHVS and CDR2 FQNEAQ. The CDR3 is made up of 13 amino acids. V was cut by 3 bases and J by 4 bases, with 10 bases left in between.

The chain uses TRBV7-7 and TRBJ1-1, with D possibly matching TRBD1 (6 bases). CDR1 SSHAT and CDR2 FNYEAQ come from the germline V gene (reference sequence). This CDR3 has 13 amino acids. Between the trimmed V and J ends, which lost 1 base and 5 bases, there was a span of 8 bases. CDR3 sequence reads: CASSLERGTEAFF. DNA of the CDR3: TGTGCCAGCAGCTTAGAGAGGGGGACTGAAGCTTTCTTT. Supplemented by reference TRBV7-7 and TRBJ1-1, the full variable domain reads GAGVSQSPRYKVTKRGQDVTLRCDPISSHATLYWYQQALGQGPEFLTYFNYEAQPDKSGLPSDRFSAERPEGSISTLTIQRTEQRDSAMYRCASSLERGTEAFFGQGTRLTVV.

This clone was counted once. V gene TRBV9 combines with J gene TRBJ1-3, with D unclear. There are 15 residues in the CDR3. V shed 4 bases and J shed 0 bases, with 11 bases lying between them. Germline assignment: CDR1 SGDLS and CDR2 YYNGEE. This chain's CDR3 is CASSPSSDSGNTIYF. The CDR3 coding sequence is TGTGCCAGCAGCCCCTCTTCAGACTCTGGAAACACCATATATTTT. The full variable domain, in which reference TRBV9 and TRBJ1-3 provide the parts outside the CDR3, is DSGVTQTPKHLITATGQRVTLRCSPRSGDLSVYWYQQSLDQGLQFLIQYYNGEERAKGNILERFSAQQFPDLHSELNLSSLELGDSALYFCASSPSSDSGNTIYFGEGSWLTVV.

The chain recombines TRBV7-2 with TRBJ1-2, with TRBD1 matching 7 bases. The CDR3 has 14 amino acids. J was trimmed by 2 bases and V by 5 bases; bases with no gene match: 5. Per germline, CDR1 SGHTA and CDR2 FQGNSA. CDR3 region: CASSPPGGNYGYTF. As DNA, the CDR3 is TGTGCCAGCAGCCCCCCAGGGGGGAACTATGGCTACACCTTC.

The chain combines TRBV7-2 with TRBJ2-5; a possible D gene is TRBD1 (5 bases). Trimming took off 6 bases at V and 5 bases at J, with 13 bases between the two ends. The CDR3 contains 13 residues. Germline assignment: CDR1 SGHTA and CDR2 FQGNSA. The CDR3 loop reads CASSPGIGETQYF. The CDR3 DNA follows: TGTGCCAGCAGTCCAGGGATTGGGGAGACCCAGTACTTC.

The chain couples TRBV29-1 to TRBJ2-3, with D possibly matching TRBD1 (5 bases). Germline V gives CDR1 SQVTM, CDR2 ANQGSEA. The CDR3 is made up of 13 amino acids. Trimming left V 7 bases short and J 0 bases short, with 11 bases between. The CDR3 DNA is TGCAGCGACCAGGGCTCTAGCACAGATACGCAGTATTTT. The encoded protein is CSDQGSSTDTQYF.

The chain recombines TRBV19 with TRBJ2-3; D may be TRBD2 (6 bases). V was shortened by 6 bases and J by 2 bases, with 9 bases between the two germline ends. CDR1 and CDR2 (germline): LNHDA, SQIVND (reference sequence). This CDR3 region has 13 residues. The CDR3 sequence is CASSGSFTDTQYF. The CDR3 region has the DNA TGTGCCAGTAGCGGGAGTTTCACAGATACGCAGTATTTT. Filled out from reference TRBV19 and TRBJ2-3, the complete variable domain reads DGGITQSPKYLFRKEGQNVTLSCEQNLNHDAMYWYRQDPGQGLRLIYYSQIVNDFQKGDIAEGYSVSREKKESFPLTVTSAQKNPTAFYLCASSGSFTDTQYFGPGTRLTVL.

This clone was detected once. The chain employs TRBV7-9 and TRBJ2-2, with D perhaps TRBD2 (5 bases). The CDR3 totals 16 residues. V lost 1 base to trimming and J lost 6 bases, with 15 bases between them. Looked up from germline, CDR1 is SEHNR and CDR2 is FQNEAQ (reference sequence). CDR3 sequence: CASSLGLGDLPGELFF. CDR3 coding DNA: TGTGCCAGCAGCTTAGGTTTGGGAGACCTCCCCGGGGAGCTGTTTTTT.

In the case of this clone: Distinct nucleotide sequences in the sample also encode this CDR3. The CDR3 DNA is TGTGCCAGCAGCTTAGGACTGGGCCAGGGAGAGCAGTACTTC. Its protein product is CASSLGLGQGEQYF. V and J are TRBV7-9 and TRBJ2-7; possible D gene TRBD1, 5 bases. CDR3 length: 14 residues. V gave up 1 base and J gave up 7 bases, with 14 bases separating them. CDR1 and CDR2 (germline): SEHNR, FQNEAQ (reference sequence). The variable domain in full, with the rest retrieved from reference TRBV7-9 and TRBJ2-7, is DTGVSQNPRHKITKRGQNVTFRCDPISEHNRLYWYRQTLGQGPEFLTYFQNEAQLEKSRLLSDRFSAERPKGSFSTLEIQRTEQGDSAMYLCASSLGLGQGEQYFGPGTRLTVT.

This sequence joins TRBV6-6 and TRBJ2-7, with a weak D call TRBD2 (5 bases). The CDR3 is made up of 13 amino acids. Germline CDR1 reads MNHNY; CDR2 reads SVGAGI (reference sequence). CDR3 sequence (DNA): TGTTCTCGGCCAGCGGAGAGCTCCTACGAGCAGTACTTC. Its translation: CSRPAESSYEQYF.

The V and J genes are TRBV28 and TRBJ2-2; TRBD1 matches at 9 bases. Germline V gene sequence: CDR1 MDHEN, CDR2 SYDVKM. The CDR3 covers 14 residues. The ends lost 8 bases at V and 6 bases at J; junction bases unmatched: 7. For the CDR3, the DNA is TGTGCCAGCGTACCTACAGGGGGCCCCGGGGAGCTGTTTTTT. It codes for CASVPTGGPGELFF.

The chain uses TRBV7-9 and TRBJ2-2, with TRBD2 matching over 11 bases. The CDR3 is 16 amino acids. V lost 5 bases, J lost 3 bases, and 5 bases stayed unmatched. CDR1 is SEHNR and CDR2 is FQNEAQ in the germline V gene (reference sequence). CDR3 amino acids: CASSIRSGGDTGELFF. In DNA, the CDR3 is TGTGCCAGCAGCATTCGTAGCGGGGGGGACACCGGGGAGCTGTTTTTT. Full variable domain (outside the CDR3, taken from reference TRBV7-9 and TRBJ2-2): DTGVSQNPRHKITKRGQNVTFRCDPISEHNRLYWYRQTLGQGPEFLTYFQNEAQLEKSRLLSDRFSAERPKGSFSTLEIQRTEQGDSAMYLCASSIRSGGDTGELFFGEGSRLTVL.

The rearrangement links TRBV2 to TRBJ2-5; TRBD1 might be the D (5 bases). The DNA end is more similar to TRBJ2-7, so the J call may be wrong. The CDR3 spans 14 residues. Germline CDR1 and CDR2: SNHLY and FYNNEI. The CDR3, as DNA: TGTGCCAGCAATCCCCCAGGGATGGACTACGAGCAGTACTTC. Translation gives CASNPPGMDYEQYF.

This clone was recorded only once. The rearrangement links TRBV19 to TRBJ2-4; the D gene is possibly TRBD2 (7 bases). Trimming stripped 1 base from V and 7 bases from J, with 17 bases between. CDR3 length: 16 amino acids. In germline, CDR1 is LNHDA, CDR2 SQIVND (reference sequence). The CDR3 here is CASSIVKGGGINIQYF. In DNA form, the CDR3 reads TGTGCCAGTAGTATAGTCAAGGGGGGAGGGATTAACATTCAGTACTTC.

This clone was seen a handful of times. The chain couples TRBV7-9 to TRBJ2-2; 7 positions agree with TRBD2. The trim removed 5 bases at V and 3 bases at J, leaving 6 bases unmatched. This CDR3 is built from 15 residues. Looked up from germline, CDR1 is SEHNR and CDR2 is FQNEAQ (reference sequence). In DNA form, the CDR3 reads TGTGCCAGCAGCAAAAGCGGGACTTACACCGGGGAGCTGTTTTTT. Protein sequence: CASSKSGTYTGELFF. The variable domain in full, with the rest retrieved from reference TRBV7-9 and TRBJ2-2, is DTGVSQNPRHKITKRGQNVTFRCDPISEHNRLYWYRQTLGQGPEFLTYFQNEAQLEKSRLLSDRFSAERPKGSFSTLEIQRTEQGDSAMYLCASSKSGTYTGELFFGEGSRLTVL.

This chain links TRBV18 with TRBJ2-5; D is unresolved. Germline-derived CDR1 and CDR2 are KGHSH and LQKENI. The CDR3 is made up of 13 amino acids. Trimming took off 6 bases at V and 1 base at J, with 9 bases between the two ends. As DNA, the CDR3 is TGTGCCAGCTCCCGCTCCGGCCAAGAGACCCAGTACTTC. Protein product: CASSRSGQETQYF.

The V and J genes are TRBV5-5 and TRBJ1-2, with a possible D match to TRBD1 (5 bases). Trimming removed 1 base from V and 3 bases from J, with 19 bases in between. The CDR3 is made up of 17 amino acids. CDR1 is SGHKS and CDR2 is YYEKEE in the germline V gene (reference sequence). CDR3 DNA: TGTGCCAGCAGCTTGTCGTCAGGGCCAGTTCCCGACTATGGCTACACCTTC. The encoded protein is CASSLSSGPVPDYGYTF.

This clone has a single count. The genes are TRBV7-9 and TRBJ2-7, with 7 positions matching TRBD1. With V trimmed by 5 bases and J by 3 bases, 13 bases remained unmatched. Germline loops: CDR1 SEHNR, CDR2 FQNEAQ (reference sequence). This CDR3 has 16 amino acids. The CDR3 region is CASSPSGQSVYYEQYF. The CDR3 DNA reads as TGTGCCAGCAGCCCTTCGGGACAGTCCGTGTACTACGAGCAGTACTTC. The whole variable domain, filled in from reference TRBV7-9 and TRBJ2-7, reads DTGVSQNPRHKITKRGQNVTFRCDPISEHNRLYWYRQTLGQGPEFLTYFQNEAQLEKSRLLSDRFSAERPKGSFSTLEIQRTEQGDSAMYLCASSPSGQSVYYEQYFGPGTRLTVT.

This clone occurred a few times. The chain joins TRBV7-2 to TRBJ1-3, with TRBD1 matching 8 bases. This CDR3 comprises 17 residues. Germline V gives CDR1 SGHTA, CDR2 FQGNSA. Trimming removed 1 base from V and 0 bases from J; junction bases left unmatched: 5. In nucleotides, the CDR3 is TGTGCCAGCAGCTTAGTAGGGACAGGTAGCTCTGGAAACACCATATATTTT. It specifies CASSLVGTGSSGNTIYF.

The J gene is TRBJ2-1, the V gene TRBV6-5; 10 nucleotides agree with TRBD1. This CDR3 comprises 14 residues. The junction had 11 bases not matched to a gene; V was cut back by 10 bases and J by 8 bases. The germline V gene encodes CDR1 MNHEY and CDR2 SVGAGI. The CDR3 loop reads CATSWGQGTDEQFF. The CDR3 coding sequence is TGTGCCACATCGTGGGGACAGGGGACAGATGAGCAGTTCTTC.

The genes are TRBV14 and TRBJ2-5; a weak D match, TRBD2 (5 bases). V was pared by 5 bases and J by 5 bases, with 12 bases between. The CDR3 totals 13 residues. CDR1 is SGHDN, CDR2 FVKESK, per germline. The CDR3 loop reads CASSVGLWETQYF. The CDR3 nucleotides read TGTGCCAGCAGCGTCGGACTGTGGGAGACCCAGTACTTC.

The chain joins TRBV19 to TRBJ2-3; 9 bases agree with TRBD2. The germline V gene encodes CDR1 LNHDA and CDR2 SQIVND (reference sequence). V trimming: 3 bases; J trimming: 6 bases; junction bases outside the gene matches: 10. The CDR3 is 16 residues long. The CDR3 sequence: CASSIYSGGPPDTQYF. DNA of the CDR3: TGTGCCAGTAGTATTTATAGCGGGGGACCCCCGGATACGCAGTATTTT.

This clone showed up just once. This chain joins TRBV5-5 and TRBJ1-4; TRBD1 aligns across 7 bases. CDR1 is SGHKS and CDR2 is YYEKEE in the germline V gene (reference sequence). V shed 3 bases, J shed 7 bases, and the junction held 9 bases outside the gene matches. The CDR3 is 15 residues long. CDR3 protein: CASSSTGNGVEKLFF. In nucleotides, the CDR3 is TGTGCCAGCAGCTCGACAGGGAATGGGGTTGAAAAACTGTTTTTT. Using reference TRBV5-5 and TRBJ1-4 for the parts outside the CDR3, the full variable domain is DAGVTQSPTHLIKTRGQQVTLRCSPISGHKSVSWYQQVLGQGPQFIFQYYEKEERGRGNFPDRFSARQFPNYSSELNVNALLLGDSALYLCASSSTGNGVEKLFFGSGTQLSVL.

The CDR3 loop is CASSETGDHLAEAFF. The CDR3 coding sequence is TGTGCCAGCAGCGAGACAGGGGACCATCTAGCTGAAGCTTTCTTT. The V gene is TRBV9, the J gene TRBJ1-1; 8 bases agree with TRBD1. J lost 6 bases, V lost 3 bases, and 10 bases had no gene match. Germline loops: CDR1 SGDLS, CDR2 YYNGEE. The CDR3 has 15 residues. Drawing the rest from reference TRBV9 and TRBJ1-1, the complete variable domain is DSGVTQTPKHLITATGQRVTLRCSPRSGDLSVYWYQQSLDQGLQFLIQYYNGEERAKGNILERFSAQQFPDLHSELNLSSLELGDSALYFCASSETGDHLAEAFFGQGTRLTVV.

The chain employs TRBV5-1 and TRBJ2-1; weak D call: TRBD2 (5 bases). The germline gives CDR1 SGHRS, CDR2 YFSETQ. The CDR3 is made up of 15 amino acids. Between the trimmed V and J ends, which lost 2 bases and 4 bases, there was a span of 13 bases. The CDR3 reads CASSLLPGSYNEQFF. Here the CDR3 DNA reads TGCGCCAGCAGCTTACTTCCGGGATCTTACAATGAGCAGTTCTTC.

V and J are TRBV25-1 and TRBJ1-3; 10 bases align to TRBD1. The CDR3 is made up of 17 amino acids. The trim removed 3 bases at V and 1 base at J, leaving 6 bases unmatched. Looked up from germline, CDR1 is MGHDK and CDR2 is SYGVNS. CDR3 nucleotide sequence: TGTGCCAGCAGTGATACGACAGGGGGCCGGTCTGGAAACACCATATATTTT. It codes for CASSDTTGGRSGNTIYF.

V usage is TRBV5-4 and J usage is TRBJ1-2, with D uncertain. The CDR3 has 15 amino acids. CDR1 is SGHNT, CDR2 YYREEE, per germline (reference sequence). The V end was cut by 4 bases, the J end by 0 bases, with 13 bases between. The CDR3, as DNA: TGTGCCAGCAGCCATGCGATGTTCCCTAACTATGGCTACACCTTC. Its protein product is CASSHAMFPNYGYTF.